These 19 T cell receptor beta chains share one sample of origin, sequenced in a study of somatic mutations in cytotoxic T cells in rheumatoid arthritis. The repertoire was sequenced with immunoSEQ multiplex PCR; TCRdb's copy has only in-frame clones and lacks some. The sample includes roughly 20,000 clones, 65% to 70% seen only once; the top ten take 18%. Sequencing was carried out using CD8+ T cells sorted from blood. The receptors here all came from an adult with rheumatoid arthritis.

As DNA, the CDR3 is TGTGCCAGCTCATCGAGCCAGGGGGTAGGGGAGACCCAGTACTTC. Its protein product is CASSSSQGVGETQYF. J is TRBJ2-5 and V is TRBV18; 7 bases agree with TRBD1. Germline CDR1 is KGHSH and CDR2 is LQKENI. The CDR3 sequence is 15 residues long. V trimming: 5 bases; J trimming: 5 bases; junction bases outside the gene matches: 11.

This chain uses TRBV11-3 with TRBJ2-1, with 7 bases fitting TRBD2. Trimming cost V 5 bases and J 6 bases; bases outside gene matches: 4. Germline lookup yields CDR1 SGHNT and CDR2 YENEEA. This CDR3 comprises 13 residues. DNA for the CDR3: TGTGCCAGCAGCCACGGGACTACCAATGAGCAGTTCTTC. It yields the protein CASSHGTTNEQFF.

There are a few counts of this clone. The V call is TRBV29-1, the J call TRBJ2-1; possibly TRBD1 for D (6 bases). Germline V lookup: CDR1 SQVTM, CDR2 ANQGSEA. This CDR3 comprises 15 residues. V lost 0 bases to trimming and J lost 5 bases, with 14 bases between them. The CDR3 region is CSVEDTGLGNNEQFF. As DNA, the CDR3 is TGCAGCGTTGAAGACACAGGGTTGGGCAACAATGAGCAGTTCTTC.

The rearrangement joins TRBV27 to TRBJ1-1; maybe TRBD1 (5 bases). With 2 bases removed from V and 6 bases from J, the gap between germline ends came to 16 bases. Germline assignment: CDR1 MNHEY and CDR2 SMNVEV (reference sequence). The CDR3 has 15 residues. CDR3 nucleotide sequence: TGTGCCAGCAGTTTAATCCCGGGACCGGAGGCTGAAGCTTTCTTT. This gives the protein CASSLIPGPEAEAFF.

J is TRBJ2-5 and V is TRBV5-1; D unclear. The J call is uncertain, as TRBJ2-7 better fits the DNA end. Per germline, CDR1 SGHRS and CDR2 YFSETQ. The CDR3 spans 14 residues. DNA for the CDR3: TGCGCCAGCAGCTTGGCCGAGGAAACCTACGAGCAGTACTTC. This encodes CASSLAEETYEQYF.

Concerning this clone itself: The junction and the germline gene differ at one end; a read error may be behind it. V usage is TRBV7-7 and J usage is TRBJ2-3; 11 bases fit TRBD2. The CDR3 is made up of 15 amino acids. From germline, CDR1 is SSHAT and CDR2 FNYEAQ (reference sequence). The CDR3 DNA is TGTGCTAGCAGCATTAGCGGGGGGGCCACAGATACGCAGTATTTT. Amino acid sequence: CASSISGGATDTQYF.

This clone ranks as medium-sized (0.01 to 0.1%). The chain is built from TRBV28 and TRBJ1-4, with 10 nucleotides matching TRBD1. V shed 2 bases, J shed 8 bases, and the junction held 5 bases outside the gene matches. Germline lookup yields CDR1 MDHEN and CDR2 SYDVKM. The CDR3 has 15 residues. The CDR3 DNA is TGTGCCAGCAGTTTACCGACAGGGGGCTACGAAAAACTGTTTTTT. Residues: CASSLPTGGYEKLFF.

The chain has TRBV21-1 and TRBJ2-6; the table's D gene call, TRBD1, was not cross checked with the DNA. TRBV21-1 counts as a pseudogene. The CDR3 consists of 16 residues. The CDR3 here is CASSKIQGTGANVLTF. CDR3 DNA: TGTGCCAGCAGCAAGATCCAGGGAACTGGGGCCAACGTCCTGACTTTC.

V and J are TRBV28 and TRBJ1-1, with D perhaps matching TRBD1 (5 bases). Per the germline V gene, CDR1 is MDHEN and CDR2 is SYDVKM. This CDR3 is built from 13 residues. Trimming removed 3 bases from V and 1 base from J, with 6 bases in between. The CDR3 DNA follows: TGTGCCAGCAGTTTTCAGGGGAACACTGAAGCTTTCTTT. As protein: CASSFQGNTEAFF.

Only one count was recorded for this clone. V gene TRBV19 combines with J gene TRBJ1-1; D is undetermined. The CDR3 is 13 residues long. Germline assignment: CDR1 LNHDA and CDR2 SQIVND (reference sequence). Trimming removed 7 bases at V and 1 base at J, with 10 bases between. CDR3 protein: CASIRLPNTEAFF. DNA of the CDR3: TGTGCCAGTATTAGATTGCCGAACACTGAAGCTTTCTTT. The full variable domain, in which reference TRBV19 and TRBJ1-1 provide the parts outside the CDR3, is DGGITQSPKYLFRKEGQNVTLSCEQNLNHDAMYWYRQDPGQGLRLIYYSQIVNDFQKGDIAEGYSVSREKKESFPLTVTSAQKNPTAFYLCASIRLPNTEAFFGQGTRLTVV.

The chain recombines TRBV5-6 with TRBJ2-2; D is unclear. Germline V gene data show CDR1 as SGHDT and CDR2 as YYEEEE. V dropped 6 bases and J dropped 3 bases, with 9 bases sitting between them. This CDR3 spans 13 amino acids. The CDR3 here is CASIFGDTGELFF. CDR3 sequence (DNA): TGTGCCAGCATCTTTGGGGACACCGGGGAGCTGTTTTTT.

This clone is classed as medium-sized. This chain links TRBV9 with TRBJ1-5, with 9 bases that match TRBD1. V trimming: 0 bases; J trimming: 3 bases; junction bases outside the gene matches: 1. This CDR3 comprises 15 residues. Germline CDR1 is SGDLS and CDR2 is YYNGEE. The CDR3 sequence is CASSVAQGANQPQHF. CDR3 DNA: TGTGCCAGCAGCGTAGCACAGGGGGCCAATCAGCCCCAGCATTTT.

J is TRBJ1-1 and V is TRBV2; no definite D call. The germline V and J ends were trimmed by 3 bases and 2 bases, with 13 bases remaining between them. The CDR3 runs 15 residues. Germline CDR1 SNHLY, CDR2 FYNNEI. The CDR3 reads CASSDTAQENTEAFF. In DNA form, the CDR3 reads TGTGCCAGCAGTGATACGGCCCAGGAAAACACTGAAGCTTTCTTT.

J is TRBJ2-7 and V is TRBV9; the D gene is possibly TRBD2 (7 bases). The V gene lost 4 bases and the J gene lost 2 bases, with 19 bases spanning the gap. The germline gives CDR1 SGDLS, CDR2 YYNGEE. This CDR3 contains 16 residues. CDR3 sequence: CASSPVGGPTPYEQYF. Written as DNA, the CDR3 is TGTGCCAGCAGCCCGGTCGGGGGGCCGACTCCCTACGAGCAGTACTTC.

The gene calls are TRBV7-9 and TRBJ2-3, with TRBD1 matching 8 bases. Germline CDR1 is SEHNR and CDR2 is FQNEAQ (reference sequence). The CDR3 length is 15 residues. J lost 0 bases, V lost 5 bases, and 4 bases had no gene match. The CDR3 loop reads CASSRGQDSTDTQYF. CDR3 DNA: TGTGCCAGCAGCAGGGGACAGGATAGCACAGATACGCAGTATTTT.

This rearrangement joins TRBV5-1 to TRBJ2-6; possibly TRBD2 for D (5 bases). Germline loops: CDR1 SGHRS, CDR2 YFSETQ. This CDR3 is 16 amino acids long. Deletions cut 4 bases from V and 4 bases from J, with 15 bases between. CDR3: CASSGRMGSGANVLTF. As DNA, the CDR3 is TGCGCCAGCAGCGGACGGATGGGGAGCGGGGCCAACGTCCTGACTTTC.

V gene TRBV15 combines with J gene TRBJ2-2, with 9 bases aligning to TRBD1. Germline CDR1 is LNHNV and CDR2 is YYDKDF (reference sequence). CDR3 length: 16 residues. Germline trimming cut 1 base from V and 0 bases from J; bases unmatched to any gene: 0. This CDR3 reads CATSRGQGANTGELFF. CDR3 DNA: TGTGCCACCAGCAGAGGACAGGGGGCGAACACCGGGGAGCTGTTTTTT.

The chain joins TRBV4-1 to TRBJ2-6, with D maybe TRBD2 (6 bases). The CDR3 runs to 18 residues. V lost 0 bases to trimming and J lost 3 bases, with 15 bases between them. CDR1 MGHRA and CDR2 YSYEKL come from the germline V gene. CDR3 region: CASSQEGLVGLGANVLTF. The CDR3 region has the DNA TGCGCCAGCAGCCAAGAGGGACTGGTCGGGCTTGGGGCCAACGTCCTGACTTTC.

This clone was detected once. The chain joins TRBV5-4 to TRBJ2-7; D remains ambiguous. V was clipped by 3 bases and J by 7 bases, with 17 bases between them. Germline V CDR1 and CDR2: SGHNT, YYREEE (reference sequence). This CDR3 has 14 residues. CDR3 coding DNA: TGTGCCAGCAGCTCTAGACTCTCGCCTGGGGAGCAGTACTTC. Its protein product is CASSSRLSPGEQYF.